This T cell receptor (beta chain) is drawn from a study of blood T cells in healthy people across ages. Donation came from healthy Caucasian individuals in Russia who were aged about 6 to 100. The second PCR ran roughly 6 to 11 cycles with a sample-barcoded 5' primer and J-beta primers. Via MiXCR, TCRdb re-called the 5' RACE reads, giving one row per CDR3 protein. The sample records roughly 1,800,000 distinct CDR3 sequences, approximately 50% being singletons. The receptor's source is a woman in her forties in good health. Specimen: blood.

The CDR3 nucleotides read TGTGCCAGCAGCATTTTAACCTTCCCCGGGGCTTTCTTT. This gives the protein CASSILTFPGAFF. The V gene is TRBV7-9, the J gene TRBJ1-1; no firm D call. Per germline, CDR1 SEHNR and CDR2 FQNEAQ (reference sequence). The CDR3 has 13 residues. The V end was cut by 5 bases, the J end by 11 bases, with 18 bases between. Variable domain in full (rest from reference TRBV7-9 and TRBJ1-1): DTGVSQNPRHKITKRGQNVTFRCDPISEHNRLYWYRQTLGQGPEFLTYFQNEAQLEKSRLLSDRFSAERPKGSFSTLEIQRTEQGDSAMYLCASSILTFPGAFFGQGTRLTVV.